This TCR beta chain was identified in a study of cytomegalovirus exposure and HLA in healthy donors. Researchers ran the PCR with 60 Vbeta and 13 Jbeta primers. Data came from immunoSEQ multiplex PCR; TCRdb stores just in-frame clones and leaves some out. The sample lists roughly 160,000 clones; roughly four fifths were seen once. This clone turned up a few times. Its antigen is currently unknown. V lost 10 bases and J lost 4, with 8 bases in between. CDR1 is MDHEN, CDR2 SYDVKM, per germline. CDR3 size: 12 residues. Study-level points and caveats: The HLA-A and HLA-B alleles of most subjects were reportedly predicted accurately from TCR beta sequences.

The sequenced material came from PBMCs. This sequence was found in a man aged 35-49 years in good health and CMV-seronegative. The chain couples TRBV28 to TRBJ2-6; D not resolved. The CDR3 here is CATHSGANVLTF. The CDR3 DNA is TGTGCCACTCACTCCGGGGCCAACGTCCTGACTTTC.